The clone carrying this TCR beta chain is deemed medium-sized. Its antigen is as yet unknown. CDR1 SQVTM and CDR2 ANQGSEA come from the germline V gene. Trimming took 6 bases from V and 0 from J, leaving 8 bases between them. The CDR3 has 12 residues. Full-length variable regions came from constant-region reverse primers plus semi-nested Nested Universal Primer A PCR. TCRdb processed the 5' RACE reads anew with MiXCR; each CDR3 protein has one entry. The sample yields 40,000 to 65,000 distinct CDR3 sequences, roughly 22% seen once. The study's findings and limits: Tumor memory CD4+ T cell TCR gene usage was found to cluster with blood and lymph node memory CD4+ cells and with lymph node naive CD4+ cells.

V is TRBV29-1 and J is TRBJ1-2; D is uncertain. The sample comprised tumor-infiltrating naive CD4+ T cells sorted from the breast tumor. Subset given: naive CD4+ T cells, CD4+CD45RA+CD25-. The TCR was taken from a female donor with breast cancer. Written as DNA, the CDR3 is TGCAGCGTCACAGAAGCTAACTATGGCTACACCTTC. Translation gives CSVTEANYGYTF.